This T cell receptor beta chain derives from a study of T cells in Graves' hyperthyroidism and ophthalmopathy. This clonotype was observed at least ten times. This CDR3 contains 18 residues. After removal of 4 bases from V and 7 bases from J, the junction contained 12 bases not matched to a gene. CDR1 and CDR2 from the germline V gene are LGHDT and YNNKEL (reference sequence). RNA transcripts served as the template for amplifying TCR beta CDR3 regions. The HTBI primer set served for first-round RT-PCR of the TCR CDR3. MiXCR, applied by TCRdb to the multiplex PCR reads, yields one record per CDR3 protein. Of approximately 620,000 distinct CDR3 sequences in the sample, about 15% were seen once.

The origin of this receptor is a woman in her 30s with Graves' hyperthyroidism that later progressed to Graves' ophthalmopathy. The J gene is TRBJ2-1, the V gene TRBV3-1; TRBD2 matches at 14 bases. Material for sequencing was blood. This CDR3 is CASSLETSGRAVTNEQFF. The CDR3 coding sequence is TGTGCCAGCAGCCTGGAGACTAGCGGGAGGGCCGTGACGAATGAGCAGTTCTTC.